Given below is one TCR beta chain in context. What antigen it recognizes has not been identified. Per-base qualities were not stored, and no clone one base away is much larger. These data originate in a study of blood T cell repertoires in COVID-19 (dated by TCRdb to 2020 to 2022). Turning to the overall study: The collaborator samples originated in the United States, Italy and Spain and spanned the acute and convalescent phases of COVID-19. The sample metadata nearly always contained a de-identified subject ID, COVID-19 status, age in years and sex. The samples were drawn from the first 160 participants of the ongoing ImmuneRACE study and from 1,254 subjects provided by 6 global collaborators. The material from the prospective study consisted of cDNA or gDNA derived from T cells, B-cell-depleted T cells, or PBMCs. The dataset comprised deeply sampled blood TCRbeta repertoires from subjects exposed to, actively infected with, or recovered from COVID-19. The repertoires were released in a freely available public database intended as a resource for research on the immune response to SARS-CoV-2. Where available, HLA class I and class II types were taken from metadata supplied by the sample provider and were not determined by assay-based typing. The study at large found these results: How much clinical and demographic metadata was included differed by source and by participant, and the metadata was provided uncurated.

One collaborating source in Seattle enrolled patients during active infection and followed them longitudinally through the course of disease. Each collaborating institution followed its own protocols to collect whole blood in K2EDTA tubes. For TCRbeta analysis, collaborators shipped samples as frozen whole blood, isolated PBMCs, or DNA extracted from either of those sample types. The immunoSEQ Assay, a bias-controlled multiplex PCR, was used to amplify TCRbeta CDR3 regions from genomic DNA. Per the source publication's procedure: The number of nucleated cells in each sample was estimated by amplification of reference gene primers within the assay. Sequence reads were collapsed and filtered to measure the absolute abundance of every unique TCRbeta CDR3 rearrangement. For each sample, productive Simpson clonality was calculated as the square root of Simpson's diversity index across productive rearrangements. TCRdb took over this immuneACCESS table, retaining in-frame rearrangements with V and J assigned. Such tables are incomplete; in checked studies, under half of the missing clones stem from an unresolved V gene, and the remainder is unexplained. V and J calls and clone size come straight from that table; D and trimming were deduced from the DNA. This sample has 300,000 to 350,000 clones in its table, and about nine tenths of those were observed once. The ten most abundant clones make up approximately 1.6% of the sample.

The germline V gene yields MDHEN for CDR1 and SYDVKM for CDR2. The CDR3 measures 14 amino acids from cysteine to phenylalanine. Only the CDR3 region is kept as DNA, spanning 42 bases read in frame from base 1. Trimming accounts for 6 bases at V and 4 bases at J, while the number of junction bases matched to no gene is 8. The specimen sequenced was peripheral blood. Recombination connected TRBV28 to TRBJ2-5, with TRBD1 matching 7 junction bases. The receptor was isolated from a woman aged 25 to 39 with COVID-19, enrolled during active disease. In nucleotides, the sequence is TGTGCCAGCAGCCTTAACAGGGGCCCAGAGACCCAGTACTTC. Its coded protein is CASSLNRGPETQYF.